The next 30 T cell receptor beta chains were all read from a single sample in a study of CD8+CD57+ T cells in acquired aplastic anemia. Patients chosen for sequencing had shown CD8+CD57+ cell expansion by flow cytometry. Genomic DNA acted as the template from which TCR beta VDJ combination and CDR3 sequence profiling were carried out. A single record per CDR3 protein comes from TCRdb applying MiXCR to the reads. The sample has roughly 280,000 distinct CDR3 sequences; about 50% are singletons. Material: sorted CD4+, CD8+, or CD8+CD57+ T cells (not recorded which) from PBMCs. These receptors came from a human donor with aplastic anemia.

This clonotype was observed a handful of times. The V and J genes are TRBV24-1 and TRBJ1-2; no firm D call. The CDR3 runs 18 residues. CDR1 and CDR2 (germline): KGHDR, SFDVKD. CDR3 DNA sequence: TGTGTCCCTTTTAGAGTGGCTATATTCTTATGTGCTAACTATGGCTACACCTTC. Its protein is CVPFRVAIFLCANYGYTF.

The chain employs TRBV19 and TRBJ2-3, with 8 bases matching TRBD1. The germline CDR1 and CDR2 sequences are LNHDA and SQIVND (reference sequence). The CDR3 has 12 amino acids. For the CDR3, the DNA is TGTGCGATTGGACAGGGAGAACATACGCAGTATTTT. Protein sequence: CAIGQGEHTQYF.

Points on this clonotype: Possible read error: a much larger clone is one base away. The chain couples TRBV6-1 to TRBJ2-3, with 8 bases matching TRBD1. Germline loops: CDR1 MNHNS, CDR2 SASEGT. Trimming took 5 bases from V and 8 from J; bases not matched to a gene: 9. The CDR3 contains 14 residues. The CDR3 bases are TGTGCCAGCAGTTTCGGGGCAGGGGGCCTTACGCAGTATTTT. Translation: CASSFGAGGLTQYF.

The sample holds a few counts of this clonotype. This could be a read error, since a much larger clone is one nucleotide away. This CDR3 is missing its conserved last phenylalanine or tryptophan, likely due to a read error. This chain links TRBV3-1 with TRBJ1-1; D call uncertain. The CDR3 spans 13 residues. The ends were cut back, 2 bases at V and 3 bases at J, with 7 bases in the middle. The germline gives CDR1 LGHDT, CDR2 YNNKEL (reference sequence). Here the CDR3 reads CASSQRKDTEAFL. The CDR3 nucleotides read TGTGCCAGCAGCCAACGGAAAGACACTGAAGCTTTCCTT.

J is TRBJ1-5 and V is TRBV24-1; D is ambiguous. V shed 3 bases and J shed 11 bases, with 10 bases lying between them. Germline V CDR1 and CDR2: KGHDR, SFDVKD. The CDR3 has 12 residues. The CDR3 loop reads CATSDPSGSQHF. The CDR3 nucleotides are TGTGCCACCAGTGATCCCTCGGGGTCCCAGCATTTT.

The V gene is TRBV19, the J gene TRBJ1-4; D unresolved. The CDR3 sequence is 14 residues long. V gave up 3 bases and J gave up 3 bases, with 8 bases separating them. Germline CDR1 and CDR2: LNHDA and SQIVND (reference sequence). The CDR3 nucleotides are TGTGCCAGTAGTATGCAGGTGGCTAATGAAAAACTGTTTTTT. It specifies CASSMQVANEKLFF.

The table lists this clonotype with a few counts. V is TRBV3-1 and J is TRBJ1-3; D perhaps matches TRBD1 (5 bases). The germline CDR1 and CDR2 sequences are LGHDT and YNNKEL (reference sequence). V shed 4 bases and J shed 0 bases, with 16 bases lying between them. The CDR3 runs 17 residues. The CDR3 loop reads CASSPGTRRYSGNTIYF. The CDR3 DNA reads TGTGCCAGCAGCCCCGGGACCCGACGGTACTCTGGAAACACCATATATTTT.

The chain is built from TRBV5-1 and TRBJ1-1; 7 nucleotides agree with TRBD1. From germline, CDR1 is SGHRS and CDR2 YFSETQ. CDR3 size: 15 residues. V was clipped by 4 bases and J by 1 base; unmatched bases: 7. In DNA form, the CDR3 reads TGCGCCAGCAGCGTGCAAGGGACAGAGAACACTGAAGCTTTCTTT. Translated, it gives CASSVQGTENTEAFF.

V usage is TRBV6-4 and J usage is TRBJ2-3; 7 bases match TRBD2. The CDR3 totals 13 residues. Unmatched junction bases numbered 4, after V lost 6 bases and J lost 4 bases. The germline V gene has CDR1 MRHNA and CDR2 SNTAGT. The CDR3 sequence is CASRTLAADTQYF. Written as DNA, the CDR3 is TGTGCCAGCAGGACTCTAGCGGCAGATACGCAGTATTTT.

This clonotype was detected ten times or more. The chain combines TRBV3-1 with TRBJ2-2; 7 bases are shared with TRBD1. This CDR3 contains 15 residues. Germline CDR1 and CDR2: LGHDT and YNNKEL (reference sequence). V shed 5 bases and J 0 bases; nucleotides not matched to a gene: 3. CDR3 DNA: TGTGCCAGCAGCGAACAGGGGTCGAACACCGGGGAGCTGTTTTTT. This sequence encodes CASSEQGSNTGELFF.

This chain joins TRBV7-3 and TRBJ2-7, with D possibly matching TRBD1 (6 bases). Trimming removed 5 bases from V and 1 base from J, with 12 bases in between. This CDR3 spans 14 amino acids. Germline-derived CDR1 and CDR2 are SGHTA and FQGTGA. In DNA form, the CDR3 reads TGTGCCAGCAGCCTCGACAGGATGTCCTACGAGCAGTACTTC. Protein product: CASSLDRMSYEQYF.

The rearrangement joins TRBV10-3 to TRBJ2-5, with 8 bases that match TRBD2. The length of the CDR3 is 14 residues. V was clipped by 11 bases and J by 5 bases; unmatched bases: 13. Germline CDR1 is ENHRY and CDR2 is SYGVKD. CDR3 coding DNA: TGTGCCCTCGGGGGGGGGACTCTGGGGGAGACCCAGTACTTC. Protein sequence: CALGGGTLGETQYF.

The rearrangement uses TRBV7-2 and TRBJ2-5; 7 bases match TRBD2. CDR3 length equals 14 residues. V lost 5 bases, J lost 1 base, and 4 bases stayed unmatched. Germline assignment: CDR1 SGHTA and CDR2 FQGNSA. CDR3 residues: CASSIQRGQETQYF. The CDR3 coding sequence is TGTGCCAGCAGCATCCAGCGGGGCCAAGAGACCCAGTACTTC.

The chain employs TRBV7-2 and TRBJ2-4; TRBD1 aligns across 9 bases. The CDR3 runs 17 residues. Germline CDR1 and CDR2: SGHTA and FQGNSA. V shed 5 bases and J 0 bases; nucleotides not matched to a gene: 8. CDR3 sequence (DNA): TGTGCCAGCAGCGACAGGGGGGTAGGGCTAGCCAAAAACATTCAGTACTTC. This translates into CASSDRGVGLAKNIQYF. Together with reference TRBV7-2 and TRBJ2-4, the CDR3 gives the full variable domain: GAGVSQSPSNKVTEKGKDVELRCDPISGHTALYWYRQSLGQGLEFLIYFQGNSAPDKSGLPSDRFSAERTGGSVSTLTIQRTQQEDSAVYLCASSDRGVGLAKNIQYFGAGTRLSVL.

The V and J genes are TRBV7-6 and TRBJ1-1; D gene unclear. V was shortened by 3 bases and J by 5 bases, with 19 bases between the two germline ends. The CDR3 contains 16 residues. CDR1 is SGHVS, CDR2 FNYEAQ, per germline. The DNA for the CDR3 is TGTGCCAGCAGCTTCTCCGTTGTGTGGGGTGAGACTGAAGCTTTCTTT. It encodes CASSFSVVWGETEAFF.

The chain uses TRBV24-1 and TRBJ2-6, with D unclear. Germline values: CDR1 KGHDR, CDR2 SFDVKD. The V end lost 3 bases, the J end lost 2 bases, and 10 bases lay between the germline ends. This CDR3 region has 16 residues. CDR3 in DNA: TGTGCCACCAGTGATAGCACAGCGCCTGGGGCCAACGTCCTGACTTTC. Translated, it gives CATSDSTAPGANVLTF.

This sequence joins TRBV7-2 and TRBJ2-7; 7 bases fit TRBD1. This CDR3 comprises 14 residues. From germline, CDR1 is SGHTA and CDR2 FQGNSA. Trimming cost V 4 bases and J 3 bases; bases outside gene matches: 6. CDR3 loop: CASSSSTGSYEQYF. CDR3 nucleotide sequence: TGTGCCAGCAGCTCCTCGACAGGGAGCTACGAGCAGTACTTC. The whole variable domain, filled in from reference TRBV7-2 and TRBJ2-7, reads GAGVSQSPSNKVTEKGKDVELRCDPISGHTALYWYRQSLGQGLEFLIYFQGNSAPDKSGLPSDRFSAERTGGSVSTLTIQRTQQEDSAVYLCASSSSTGSYEQYFGPGTRLTVT.

This clonotype was recorded at least ten times. The chain combines TRBV5-6 with TRBJ2-2, with 9 bases fitting TRBD2. V gave up 7 bases and J gave up 1 base; unmatched junction bases: 8. Germline V lookup: CDR1 SGHDT, CDR2 YYEEEE. The CDR3 extends over 16 amino acids. DNA of the CDR3: TGTGCCAGCGGTCCAGTAGCGGGAGAGAACACCGGGGAGCTGTTTTTT. Its protein product is CASGPVAGENTGELFF.

This sequence joins TRBV2 and TRBJ1-1, with D perhaps TRBD1 (5 bases). V lost 4 bases, J lost 5 bases, and 14 bases lay in between. Looked up from germline, CDR1 is SNHLY and CDR2 is FYNNEI. The CDR3 is 14 residues long. DNA of the CDR3: TGTGCCAGCAGTGTCCAGGGATCGGGGACTGAAGCTTTCTTT. It is translated as CASSVQGSGTEAFF.

The rearrangement joins TRBV15 to TRBJ2-3; 7 nucleotides align to TRBD2. This CDR3 is 13 amino acids long. Germline trimming cut 10 bases from V and 11 bases from J; bases unmatched to any gene: 15. CDR1 is LNHNV, CDR2 YYDKDF, per germline (reference sequence). For the CDR3, the DNA is TGTGCCATGGCGGGAGTGGCCTACAATGAGCAGTATTTT. Its protein is CAMAGVAYNEQYF. The whole variable domain, remainder taken from reference TRBV15 and TRBJ2-3, is DAMVIQNPRYQVTQFGKPVTLSCSQTLNHNVMYWYQQKSSQAPKLLFHYYDKDFNNEADTPDNFQSRRPNTSFCFLDIRSPGLGDTAMYLCAMAGVAYNEQYFGPGTRLTVL.

The gene calls are TRBV20-1 and TRBJ1-3; perhaps TRBD1 as D (5 bases). V dropped 1 base and J dropped 3 bases, with 13 bases sitting between them. There are 15 residues in the CDR3. Germline CDR1 is DFQATT and CDR2 is SNEGSKA (reference sequence). This CDR3 is CSARGGTGLGNTIYF. In nucleotides, the CDR3 is TGCAGTGCTAGAGGAGGTACAGGACTTGGAAACACCATATATTTT.

This clonotype was seen many times. The V gene is TRBV5-1, the J gene TRBJ1-2, with 10 nucleotides matching TRBD1. Per the germline V gene, CDR1 is SGHRS and CDR2 is YFSETQ. CDR3 length: 16 amino acids. The ends lost 5 bases at V and 5 bases at J; junction bases unmatched: 12. Here the CDR3 reads CASRRESTGGPYGYTF. The CDR3 region has the DNA TGCGCCAGCAGACGAGAATCGACAGGGGGCCCTTATGGCTACACCTTC.

The gene calls are TRBV5-1 and TRBJ2-3; D is ambiguous. The CDR3 has 14 residues. Per the germline V gene, CDR1 is SGHRS and CDR2 is YFSETQ. Trimming cost V 4 bases and J 4 bases, with 13 bases left between them. The chain's CDR3 is CASSTSSAADTQYF. The CDR3 nucleotides read TGCGCCAGCAGCACCAGTTCGGCCGCAGATACGCAGTATTTT.

In the case of this clonotype: Being one base from a much bigger clone, this may be a read error. Because it lacks the conserved phenylalanine or tryptophan at the end, this CDR3 is likely a read error. The chain uses TRBV10-3 and TRBJ1-1; TRBD1 is a possible D gene (6 bases). CDR1 and CDR2 (germline): ENHRY, SYGVKD. CDR3 length: 13 amino acids. DNA for the CDR3: TGTGCCAGCAGTGAGCAGGGGTTTTCTGAAGCTTTCCTT. Its translation: CASSEQGFSEAFL.

There are a few counts of this clonotype. The chain joins TRBV10-3 to TRBJ2-5; D gene uncertain. The V gene's germline CDR1 is ENHRY and CDR2 SYGVKD. This CDR3 is 12 amino acids long. Trimming pared 8 bases from V and 1 base from J, leaving 8 bases between. This chain's CDR3 is CAISLAQETQYF. The CDR3 DNA reads as TGTGCCATCTCATTAGCCCAAGAGACCCAGTACTTC.

V is TRBV7-3 and J is TRBJ1-2, with a possible D match to TRBD1 (6 bases). Trimming took off 0 bases at V and 9 bases at J, with 14 bases between the two ends. This CDR3 contains 14 residues. Looked up from germline, CDR1 is SGHTA and CDR2 is FQGTGA. For the CDR3, the DNA is TGTGCCAGCAGCTTAACGACAGGAGCCGGTCGCTACACCTTC. Protein product: CASSLTTGAGRYTF.

This clonotype was detected once. The V call is TRBV7-2, the J call TRBJ2-5, with D perhaps matching TRBD1 (7 bases). In germline, CDR1 is SGHTA, CDR2 FQGNSA. Trimming shortened V by 5 bases and J by 0 bases, and 13 bases separated the two germline ends. CDR3 length: 15 residues. The DNA for the CDR3 is TGTGCCAGCAGCCCGCGGGGACAGCACCAAGAGACCCAGTACTTC. This codes for CASSPRGQHQETQYF.

This clonotype appeared a few times. This chain links TRBV19 with TRBJ1-2; 9 bases are a match to TRBD1. After removal of 3 bases from V and 3 bases from J, the junction contained 5 bases not matched to a gene. The CDR3 loop spans 15 amino acids. In germline, CDR1 is LNHDA, CDR2 SQIVND (reference sequence). CDR3 protein: CASSIGQGHYYGYTF. CDR3 bases: TGTGCCAGTAGTATCGGACAGGGGCATTACTATGGCTACACCTTC.

This clonotype has more than one count but fewer than ten. This chain uses TRBV20-1 with TRBJ1-4; a weak D match, TRBD1 (5 bases). With 6 bases removed from V and 7 bases from J, the gap between germline ends came to 21 bases. Germline V gene sequence: CDR1 DFQATT, CDR2 SNEGSKA (reference sequence). The CDR3 totals 15 residues. CDR3 in amino acids: CSAAGTAYDGEKLFF. CDR3 DNA sequence: TGCAGTGCCGCGGGGACGGCATATGATGGTGAAAAACTGTTTTTT.

J is TRBJ1-6 and V is TRBV2; 9 nucleotides match TRBD1. CDR3 length equals 15 residues. V gave up 2 bases and J gave up 10 bases; unmatched junction bases: 6. Germline V gene lookup returns CDR1 SNHLY and CDR2 FYNNEI. The chain's CDR3 is CASSERDRANSPLHF. For the CDR3, the DNA is TGTGCCAGCAGTGAACGGGACAGGGCCAACTCACCCCTCCACTTT.